This TCR beta chain comes out of a study of T-cell memory formation after mild COVID-19. Across the whole study: Largely, the TCR clusters proved donor specific.

TCRdb redid the calling of the 5' RACE reads with MiXCR, one entry per CDR3 protein. Of some 330,000 distinct CDR3 sequences in the sample, around a fifth were seen once. Regarding this clonotype: Antigen specificity is unknown.

CDR3 length: 16 amino acids. The V end lost 6 bases, the J end lost 2 bases, and 17 bases lay between the germline ends. General study results and limits: Day 15 to 85 contracting clones showed balanced CD4/CD8; later expanders leaned CD4+. CD8+ contracting clones occupied EMRA, while CD4+ ones occupied mainly CM and EM.

The chain is built from TRBV12-3 or TRBV12-4 and TRBJ1-3; no definite D call. The sample taken for sequencing was PBMCs or a T cell subset sorted from them (not recorded which). The receptor was derived from an adult woman who had mild COVID-19 (a few samples of this study predate the infection). Cell type and time point are not known. The CDR3 here is CASSHPPQTAGNTIYF. CDR3 DNA: TGTGCCAGCAGCCACCCCCCCCAGACCGCTGGAAACACCATATATTTT.